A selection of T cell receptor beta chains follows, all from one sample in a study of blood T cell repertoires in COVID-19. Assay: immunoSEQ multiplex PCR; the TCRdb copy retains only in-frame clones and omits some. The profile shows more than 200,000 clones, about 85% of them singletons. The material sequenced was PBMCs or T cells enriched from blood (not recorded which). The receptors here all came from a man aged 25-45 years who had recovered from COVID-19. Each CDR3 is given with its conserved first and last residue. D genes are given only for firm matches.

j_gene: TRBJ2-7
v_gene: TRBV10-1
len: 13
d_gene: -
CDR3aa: CASSRQGAYEQYF

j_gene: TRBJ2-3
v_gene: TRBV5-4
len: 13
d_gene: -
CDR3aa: CASIQEITDTQYF

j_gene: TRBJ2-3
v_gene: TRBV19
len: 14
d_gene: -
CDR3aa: CASSITGRADTQYF

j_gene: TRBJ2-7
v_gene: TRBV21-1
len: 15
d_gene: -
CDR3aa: CASSRPPVRDYEQYF

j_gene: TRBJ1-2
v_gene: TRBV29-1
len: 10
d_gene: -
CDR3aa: CSVAQEGYTF

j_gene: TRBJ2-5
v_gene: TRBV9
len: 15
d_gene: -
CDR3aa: CASSDPGGRVETQYF

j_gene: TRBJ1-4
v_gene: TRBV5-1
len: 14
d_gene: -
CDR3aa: CASSLVVGGEKLFF

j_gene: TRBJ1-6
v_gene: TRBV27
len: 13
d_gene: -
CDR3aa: CASSLNRNSPLHF

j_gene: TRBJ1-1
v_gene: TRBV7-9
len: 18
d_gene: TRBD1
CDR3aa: CASSRNGQANKIVAEAFF

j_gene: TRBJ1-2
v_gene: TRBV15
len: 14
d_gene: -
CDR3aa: CATSAGLTPYGYTF

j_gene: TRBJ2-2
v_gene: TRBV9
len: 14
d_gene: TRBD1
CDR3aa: CASSATQGDGELFF

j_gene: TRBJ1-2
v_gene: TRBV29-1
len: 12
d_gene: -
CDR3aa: CSVSQGGEGYTF

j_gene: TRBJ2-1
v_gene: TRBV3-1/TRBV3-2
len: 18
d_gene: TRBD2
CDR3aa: CASSPGSLRLAGGLEQFF

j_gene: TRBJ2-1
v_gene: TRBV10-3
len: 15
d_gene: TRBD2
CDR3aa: CAISERAGGDNEQFF

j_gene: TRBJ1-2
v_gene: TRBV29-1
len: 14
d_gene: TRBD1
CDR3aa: CSVDWDRYNYGYTF

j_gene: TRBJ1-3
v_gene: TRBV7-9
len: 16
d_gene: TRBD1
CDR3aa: CASSSVDRGDGNTIYF

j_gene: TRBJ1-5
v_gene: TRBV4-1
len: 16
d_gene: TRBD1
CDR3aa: CASSQDMGTGAWPQHF

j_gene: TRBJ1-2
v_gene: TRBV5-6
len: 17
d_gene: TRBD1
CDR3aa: CASSLIGQGTPNYGYTF

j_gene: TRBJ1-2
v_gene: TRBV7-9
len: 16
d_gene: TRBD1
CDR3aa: CASSLLLGQGYFGYTF

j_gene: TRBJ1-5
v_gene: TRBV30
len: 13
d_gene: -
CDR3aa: CAWRDYPNQPQHF

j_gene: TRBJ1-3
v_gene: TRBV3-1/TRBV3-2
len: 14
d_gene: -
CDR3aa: CASSRQGAGNTIYF

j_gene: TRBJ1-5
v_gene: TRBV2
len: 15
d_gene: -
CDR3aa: CASSGEGLSNQPQHF

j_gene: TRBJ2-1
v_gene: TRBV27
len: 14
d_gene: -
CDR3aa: CASSLLGLPHEQFF

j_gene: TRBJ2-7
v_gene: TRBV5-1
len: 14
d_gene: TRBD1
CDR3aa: CASSSQGSRDEQYF

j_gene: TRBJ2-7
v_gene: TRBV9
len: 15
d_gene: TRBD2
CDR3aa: CASSVGGSGVYEQYF

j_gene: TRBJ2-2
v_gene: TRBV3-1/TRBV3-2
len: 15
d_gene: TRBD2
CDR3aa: CASSHGGSVTGELFF

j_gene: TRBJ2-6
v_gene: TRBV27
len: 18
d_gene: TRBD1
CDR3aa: CASSPRRQGTGGANVLTF